Below, 29 T cell receptor beta chains from the same sample are listed, as sequenced in a study of T cell clonotyping in hematopoietic cell transplantation. The repertoire was sequenced with immunoSEQ multiplex PCR; TCRdb's copy has only in-frame clones and lacks some. This repertoire shows about 36,000 clones, around nine tenths found once; its top ten account for roughly 1.9%. The specimen was peripheral blood mononuclear cells. The source of these receptors is a woman aged 40-49 years in good health. Some clones in this sample may be carry-over from other donors' samples.

The chain is built from TRBV5-1 and TRBJ1-2; 9 bases map to TRBD1. CDR1 SGHRS and CDR2 YFSETQ come from the germline V gene. Trimming at V came to 0 bases and at J to 8 bases, leaving 2 bases not matched to a gene. The CDR3 covers 13 residues. CDR3: CASSLDRGLGYTF. Written as DNA, the CDR3 is TGCGCCAGCAGCTTGGACAGGGGGCTCGGCTACACCTTC.

In nucleotides, the CDR3 is TGTGCCAAACACCCACAGGGGGACTATGGCTACACCTTC. It translates to CAKHPQGDYGYTF. V usage is TRBV2 and J usage is TRBJ1-2; 8 bases map to TRBD1. V lost 10 bases to trimming and J lost 3 bases; unmatched junction nucleotides: 7. Looked up from germline, CDR1 is SNHLY and CDR2 is FYNNEI. The CDR3 is 13 amino acids.

The V and J genes are TRBV5-1 and TRBJ2-7, with 12 positions matching TRBD2. V was clipped by 4 bases and J by 6 bases; unmatched bases: 5. Germline CDR1 reads SGHRS; CDR2 reads YFSETQ. The CDR3 extends over 14 amino acids. CDR3 nucleotide sequence: TGCGCCAGCAGCCCTGGGACTAGCGGGTTCGAGCAGTACTTC. Translation gives CASSPGTSGFEQYF.

The chain is built from TRBV7-2 and TRBJ1-1; maybe TRBD1 (5 bases). Germline V CDR1 and CDR2: SGHTA, FQGNSA. The V gene lost 5 bases and the J gene lost 3 bases, with 16 bases spanning the gap. The CDR3 extends over 15 amino acids. The CDR3 loop is CASSPGLGGDTEAFF. In nucleotides, the CDR3 is TGTGCCAGCAGCCCCGGACTCGGGGGAGACACTGAAGCTTTCTTT.

The chain couples TRBV10-3 to TRBJ1-3; perhaps TRBD1 as D (6 bases). The V end was cut by 2 bases, the J end by 3 bases, with 8 bases between. CDR3 size: 14 residues. Germline V gives CDR1 ENHRY, CDR2 SYGVKD. The CDR3 reads CAISELRGGNTIYF. DNA for the CDR3: TGTGCCATCAGTGAGCTCAGGGGTGGAAACACCATATATTTT.

The rearrangement uses TRBV30 and TRBJ1-6; 10 bases agree with TRBD1. This CDR3 region has 13 residues. CDR1 is GTSNPN and CDR2 is SVGIG in the germline V gene (reference sequence). V dropped 7 bases and J dropped 10; count of bases not matched to a gene: 7. The CDR3 here is CAYHGTGESPLHF. CDR3 nucleotide sequence: TGTGCCTACCACGGGACAGGGGAATCACCCCTCCACTTT.

In this sample, this clone turned up once. This chain connects TRBV5-1 to TRBJ1-4; no clear D gene. This CDR3 contains 15 residues. The germline V and J ends were trimmed by 0 bases and 8 bases, with 14 bases remaining between them. The V gene's germline CDR1 is SGHRS and CDR2 YFSETQ. The CDR3 DNA reads TGCGCCAGCAGCTTGGCGGCGGGGAGCGGGGAAAAACTGTTTTTT. Its protein is CASSLAAGSGEKLFF.

The J gene is TRBJ1-3, the V gene TRBV15, with D uncertain. V was clipped by 0 bases and J by 2 bases, with 8 bases between them. The CDR3 has 15 residues. Germline-derived CDR1 and CDR2 are LNHNV and YYDKDF (reference sequence). The chain's CDR3 is CATSRDGIPGNTIYF. CDR3 coding DNA: TGTGCCACCAGCAGAGACGGGATACCTGGAAACACCATATATTTT.

This clone appeared a single time. This sequence joins TRBV4-1 and TRBJ1-1; possible D gene TRBD1, 5 bases. Trimming removed 0 bases at V and 7 bases at J, with 6 bases between. Germline assignment: CDR1 MGHRA and CDR2 YSYEKL. This CDR3 has 12 amino acids. CDR3: CASSQEGREAFF. In nucleotides, the CDR3 is TGCGCCAGCAGCCAAGAGGGGCGTGAAGCTTTCTTT.

The rearrangement uses TRBV7-2 and TRBJ1-1, with D uncertain. This CDR3 spans 11 amino acids. Germline CDR1 reads SGHTA; CDR2 reads FQGNSA. V lost 7 bases to trimming and J lost 6 bases, with 9 bases between them. As DNA, the CDR3 is TGTGCCAGCACCCTTAGGGCTGAAGCTTTCTTT. Translated: CASTLRAEAFF.

J is TRBJ1-3 and V is TRBV4-1; no clear D. Trimming pared 4 bases from V and 4 bases from J, leaving 17 bases between. Germline V CDR1 and CDR2: MGHRA, YSYEKL. The CDR3 is 16 residues long. The CDR3 sequence: CASSRTNRDSGNTIYF. The CDR3 DNA is TGCGCCAGCAGCCGCACTAATCGGGATTCAGGAAACACCATATATTTT.

The V and J genes are TRBV10-3 and TRBJ2-5, with a weak D call TRBD2 (6 bases). The V end lost 3 bases, the J end lost 5 bases, and 10 bases lay between the germline ends. From germline, CDR1 is ENHRY and CDR2 SYGVKD. The CDR3 extends over 13 amino acids. The CDR3 reads CAISDGSAETQYF. The CDR3 DNA sequence: TGTGCCATCAGTGACGGGAGCGCGGAGACCCAGTACTTC.

This sequence joins TRBV19 and TRBJ1-1, with D possibly TRBD1 on 6 matching bases. Between the trimmed V and J ends, which lost 6 bases and 5 bases, there was a span of 16 bases. CDR1 is LNHDA, CDR2 SQIVND, per germline (reference sequence). The CDR3 has 14 amino acids. The CDR3 sequence is CASRVNRDGTEAFF. The DNA for the CDR3 is TGTGCCAGTAGGGTTAACAGGGACGGAACTGAAGCTTTCTTT.

This clone was observed once. This chain joins TRBV7-3 and TRBJ2-6; 8 nucleotides line up with TRBD2. Germline-derived CDR1 and CDR2 are SGHTA and FQGTGA. Losses at the gene ends were 7 bases for V and 0 bases for J; bases not matched to a gene: 5. CDR3 length: 16 residues. CDR3 amino acids: CASTISGSSGANVLTF. The CDR3 DNA reads TGTGCCAGCACGATAAGCGGGAGCTCTGGGGCCAACGTCCTGACTTTC.

The chain uses TRBV2 and TRBJ1-5; D is uncertain. Germline loops: CDR1 SNHLY, CDR2 FYNNEI. V lost 6 bases and J lost 7, with 7 bases in between. The CDR3 contains 11 residues. Written as DNA, the CDR3 is TGTGCCAGCAGGGGAGGACAGCCCCAGCATTTT. Translation gives CASRGGQPQHF.

This clone was recorded once. The chain combines TRBV5-1 with TRBJ1-1; D unresolved. From germline, CDR1 is SGHRS and CDR2 YFSETQ. The V and J ends lost 0 bases and 3 bases respectively, with 3 bases between them. There are 12 residues in the CDR3. The CDR3, as DNA: TGCGCCAGCAGCTTGGGGTACACTGAAGCTTTCTTT. Its protein is CASSLGYTEAFF.

The V call is TRBV30, the J call TRBJ1-2, with D unclear. V was cut by 2 bases and J by 7 bases, with 8 bases left in between. Germline values: CDR1 GTSNPN, CDR2 SVGIG (reference sequence). CDR3 length equals 11 residues. CDR3 nucleotides: TGTGCCTGGAGTTTTGGGTCTGGCTACACCTTC. This gives the protein CAWSFGSGYTF.

This clone occurred once. This chain joins TRBV19 and TRBJ2-7; 8 nucleotides agree with TRBD2. The V and J ends lost 9 bases and 2 bases, in that order; junction bases with no gene match: 9. From germline, CDR1 is LNHDA and CDR2 SQIVND (reference sequence). The CDR3 runs to 14 residues. Here the CDR3 reads CASSGGQVAYEQYF. CDR3 coding DNA: TGTGCCAGCAGCGGGGGTCAGGTCGCCTACGAGCAGTACTTC. The full variable domain, its missing parts supplied by reference TRBV19 and TRBJ2-7, is DGGITQSPKYLFRKEGQNVTLSCEQNLNHDAMYWYRQDPGQGLRLIYYSQIVNDFQKGDIAEGYSVSREKKESFPLTVTSAQKNPTAFYLCASSGGQVAYEQYFGPGTRLTVT.

V usage is TRBV25-1 and J usage is TRBJ1-1, with 9 bases fitting TRBD1. The V gene's germline CDR1 is MGHDK and CDR2 SYGVNS. There are 16 residues in the CDR3. Trimming at V came to 4 bases and at J to 7 bases, leaving 13 bases not matched to a gene. CDR3 in amino acids: CASSVFATGGDGEAFF. In DNA form, the CDR3 reads TGTGCCAGCAGTGTTTTTGCAACAGGGGGCGACGGTGAAGCTTTCTTT.

The chain uses TRBV10-1 and TRBJ2-3; D call uncertain. The length of the CDR3 is 14 residues. Trimming removed 3 bases from V and 2 bases from J, with 9 bases in between. CDR1 and CDR2 from the germline V gene are WNHNN and SYGVQD (reference sequence). The CDR3 sequence: CASSDIIPTDTQYF. DNA for the CDR3: TGCGCCAGCAGTGACATAATCCCCACAGATACGCAGTATTTT.

CDR3 in DNA: TGTGCCAGCAGTGGCCAGCCCTCGCCCGGGGAGCTGTTTTTT. It codes for CASSGQPSPGELFF. V is TRBV6-6 and J is TRBJ2-2; D not certain. The ends were cut back, 5 bases at V and 6 bases at J, with 13 bases in the middle. There are 14 residues in the CDR3. Germline values: CDR1 MNHNY, CDR2 SVGAGI (reference sequence).

The chain recombines TRBV29-1 with TRBJ1-1; 7 bases agree with TRBD1. With 6 bases clipped from V and 1 base from J, the junction kept 5 bases outside the gene matches. CDR3 length: 13 residues. The germline V gene encodes CDR1 SQVTM and CDR2 ANQGSEA. The CDR3 is CSVERGPNTEAFF. CDR3 nucleotides: TGCAGCGTGGAAAGGGGGCCGAACACTGAAGCTTTCTTT.

The chain joins TRBV5-4 to TRBJ2-7, with 10 positions matching TRBD2. Losses at the gene ends were 4 bases for V and 3 bases for J; bases not matched to a gene: 7. This CDR3 is 15 amino acids long. Germline V gene data show CDR1 as SGHNT and CDR2 as YYREEE (reference sequence). The CDR3 coding sequence is TGTGCCAGCAGCCAGGGGCCTAGCGGGAGCTACGAGCAGTACTTC. The encoded protein is CASSQGPSGSYEQYF.

The gene calls are TRBV5-6 and TRBJ2-7; 7 nucleotides agree with TRBD1. Germline values: CDR1 SGHDT, CDR2 YYEEEE. The CDR3 contains 13 residues. Trimming removed 2 bases from V and 4 bases from J; junction bases left unmatched: 3. CDR3 in DNA: TGTGCCAGCAGCTTAGGGGGCATTTACGAGCAGTACTTC. Translated: CASSLGGIYEQYF.

The chain employs TRBV30 and TRBJ2-7, with D perhaps TRBD2 (6 bases). CDR3 size: 11 residues. Germline lookup yields CDR1 GTSNPN and CDR2 SVGIG (reference sequence). Deletions cut 5 bases from V and 6 bases from J, with 11 bases between. CDR3 sequence reads: CAWRRGSEQYF. DNA of the CDR3: TGTGCCTGGCGGAGGGGTAGCGAGCAGTACTTC.

The chain has TRBV28 and TRBJ1-5, with D possibly matching TRBD1 (6 bases). In germline, CDR1 is MDHEN, CDR2 SYDVKM. V lost 6 bases to trimming and J lost 7 bases, with 19 bases between them. The CDR3 sequence is 15 residues long. CDR3 amino acids: CASREGGVGGQPQHF. Written as DNA, the CDR3 is TGTGCCAGCAGGGAGGGGGGAGTCGGTGGGCAGCCCCAGCATTTT. The full variable domain, with the rest looked up from reference TRBV28 and TRBJ1-5, is DVKVTQSSRYLVKRTGEKVFLECVQDMDHENMFWYRQDPGLGLRLIYFSYDVKMKEKGDIPEGYSVSREKKERFSLILESASTNQTSMYLCASREGGVGGQPQHFGDGTRLSIL.

The J gene is TRBJ2-5, the V gene TRBV11-3, with D uncertain. The V end lost 2 bases, the J end lost 1 base, and 5 bases lay between the germline ends. The germline V gene encodes CDR1 SGHNT and CDR2 YENEEA. The CDR3 covers 13 residues. CDR3 region: CASSLQAQETQYF. The CDR3 DNA reads as TGTGCCAGCAGCTTACAGGCCCAAGAGACCCAGTACTTC. Using reference TRBV11-3 and TRBJ2-5 for the parts outside the CDR3, the full variable domain is EAGVVQSPRYKIIEKKQPVAFWCNPISGHNTLYWYLQNLGQGPELLIRYENEEAVDDSQLPKDRFSAERLKGVDSTLKIQPAELGDSAVYLCASSLQAQETQYFGPGTRLLVL.

The chain links TRBV30 to TRBJ1-5; D gene unclear. With 2 bases removed from V and 7 bases from J, the gap between germline ends came to 12 bases. The CDR3 consists of 13 residues. The germline V gene has CDR1 GTSNPN and CDR2 SVGIG (reference sequence). The CDR3 loop reads CAWSYGVGQPQHF. DNA for the CDR3: TGTGCCTGGAGTTACGGGGTGGGGCAGCCCCAGCATTTT. The whole variable domain, remainder taken from reference TRBV30 and TRBJ1-5, is SQTIHQWPATLVQPVGSPLSLECTVEGTSNPNLYWYRQAAGRGLQLLFYSVGIGQISSEVPQNLSASRPQDRQFILSSKKLLLSDSGFYLCAWSYGVGQPQHFGDGTRLSIL.

The V and J genes are TRBV4-1 and TRBJ2-3; a possible D gene is TRBD2 (7 bases). The CDR3 totals 16 residues. Germline CDR1 MGHRA, CDR2 YSYEKL. V was clipped by 2 bases and J by 6 bases, with 18 bases between them. For the CDR3, the DNA is TGCGCCAGCAGCCAAAGGGGGACTACCCCTAAGGATACGCAGTATTTT. Translating it yields CASSQRGTTPKDTQYF.